The 32 T cell receptor beta chains below were found in one sample sequenced in a study of blood T cell repertoires in COVID-19. Profiled with immunoSEQ multiplex PCR; TCRdb holds only in-frame clones, not every one. The sample contains over 100,000 clones, 86% of which appear only once. Sequencing input: peripheral blood. Receptors were obtained from a man aged 40-49 years with acute or convalescent COVID-19.

The chain has TRBV25-1 and TRBJ2-1; D ambiguous. V was pared by 8 bases and J by 5 bases, with 10 bases between. This CDR3 spans 12 amino acids. The V gene's germline CDR1 is MGHDK and CDR2 SYGVNS. CDR3 DNA sequence: TGTGCCAGCTCGGCGAGGAACAATGAGCAGTTCTTC. It encodes CASSARNNEQFF.

CDR3 sequence: CASSESGYLTDTQYF. The CDR3 nucleotides read TGTGCCAGCAGTGAATCAGGGTACCTAACAGATACGCAGTATTTT. The V call is TRBV6-1, the J call TRBJ2-3, with D perhaps TRBD1 (5 bases). CDR1 is MNHNS and CDR2 is SASEGT in the germline V gene. The CDR3 is 15 amino acids. The V gene lost 2 bases and the J gene lost 3 bases, with 12 bases spanning the gap.

The rearrangement uses TRBV10-3 and TRBJ2-1, with D maybe TRBD2 (6 bases). The germline CDR1 and CDR2 sequences are ENHRY and SYGVKD. V was cut by 3 bases and J by 9 bases, with 15 bases left in between. CDR3 size: 14 residues. Written as DNA, the CDR3 is TGTGCCATCAGTGACACGCGGGGAGGCCCTGAGCAGTTCTTC. Its protein product is CAISDTRGGPEQFF.

The chain uses TRBV2 and TRBJ1-3; TRBD1 matches at 9 bases. J gave up 3 bases and V 5 bases, and 11 bases lay outside the gene matches. There are 17 residues in the CDR3. CDR1 and CDR2 from the germline V gene are SNHLY and FYNNEI. The CDR3 reads CASSKTGTGSVGNTIYF. The DNA for the CDR3 is TGTGCCAGCAGTAAAACCGGGACAGGGAGTGTTGGAAACACCATATATTTT.

The chain combines TRBV5-4 with TRBJ1-2; possibly TRBD1 for D (6 bases). The CDR3 loop spans 15 amino acids. V was trimmed by 4 bases and J by 5 bases, leaving 18 bases between them. Per germline, CDR1 SGHNT and CDR2 YYREEE (reference sequence). This chain's CDR3 is CASSPRGGRVYGYTF. The CDR3 nucleotides are TGTGCCAGCAGCCCAAGGGGGGGCAGGGTGTATGGCTACACCTTC.

There are a few counts of this clone. J is TRBJ1-1 and V is TRBV11-3; TRBD1 aligns across 8 bases. The CDR3 sequence is 15 residues long. Germline trimming cut 1 base from V and 2 bases from J; bases unmatched to any gene: 3. Germline CDR1 reads SGHNT; CDR2 reads YENEEA. CDR3 sequence reads: CASSLATGGNTEAFF. The CDR3, as DNA: TGTGCCAGCAGCTTAGCCACAGGGGGTAACACTGAAGCTTTCTTT.

This clone was found once. The rearrangement joins TRBV5-4 to TRBJ2-3; no definite D call. Germline CDR1 is SGHNT and CDR2 is YYREEE (reference sequence). The CDR3 has 13 amino acids. The V gene lost 2 bases and the J gene lost 6 bases, with 10 bases spanning the gap. Written as DNA, the CDR3 is TGTGCCAGCAGCTTCAAGAACGGGGATACGCAGTATTTT. Amino acid sequence: CASSFKNGDTQYF.

The rearrangement uses TRBV19 and TRBJ1-2; no definite D call. The V end was cut by 6 bases, the J end by 3 bases, with 17 bases between. CDR1 and CDR2 (germline): LNHDA, SQIVND (reference sequence). This CDR3 has 15 residues. CDR3 loop: CASRHTWEVDYGYTF. The DNA for the CDR3 is TGTGCCAGTAGACATACTTGGGAGGTAGACTATGGCTACACCTTC.

Only one count was recorded for this clone. The genes are TRBV6-6 and TRBJ1-1, with 7 bases lining up with TRBD1. The V and J ends lost 6 bases and 5 bases, in that order; junction bases with no gene match: 9. The CDR3 sequence is 14 residues long. Germline CDR1 MNHNY, CDR2 SVGAGI (reference sequence). CDR3 protein: CASSPDRTRTEAFF. The CDR3 DNA follows: TGTGCCAGCAGCCCGGACAGGACGCGGACTGAAGCTTTCTTT.

The chain links TRBV7-2 to TRBJ2-1; TRBD2 matches 13 bases. Per the germline V gene, CDR1 is SGHTA and CDR2 is FQGNSA. There are 16 residues in the CDR3. The J segment lost 7 bases and the V segment lost 1 base, leaving 4 bases of the junction unmatched. The CDR3 loop is CASSLVLAGGINEQFF. The CDR3 region has the DNA TGTGCCAGCAGCTTAGTACTAGCGGGAGGGATAAATGAGCAGTTCTTC.

This rearrangement joins TRBV6-2 or TRBV6-3 to TRBJ1-1; D perhaps matches TRBD1 (5 bases). Between the trimmed V and J ends, which lost 0 bases and 5 bases, there was a span of 13 bases. The CDR3 extends over 15 amino acids. Germline lookup yields CDR1 MNHEY and CDR2 SVGEGT. CDR3 sequence (DNA): TGTGCCAGCAGTTACTCGGGGGGGGAATGGACTGAAGCTTTCTTT. Translating it yields CASSYSGGEWTEAFF.

This clone came up once. V and J are TRBV15 and TRBJ2-4; maybe TRBD2 (5 bases). Trimming stripped 0 bases from V and 4 bases from J, with 13 bases between. This CDR3 is built from 16 residues. Germline lookup yields CDR1 LNHNV and CDR2 YYDKDF (reference sequence). The CDR3, as DNA: TGTGCCACCAGCAGAGATTCGGGAAGAGAGAAAAACATTCAGTACTTC. This sequence encodes CATSRDSGREKNIQYF.

The chain employs TRBV7-8 and TRBJ1-2; TRBD1 agrees at 7 bases. Losses at the gene ends were 6 bases for V and 1 base for J; bases not matched to a gene: 5. From germline, CDR1 is SGHVS and CDR2 FQNEAQ. The CDR3 is made up of 14 amino acids. The CDR3 is CASSLDRINYGYTF. The CDR3 DNA sequence: TGTGCCAGCAGTCTGGACAGGATTAACTATGGCTACACCTTC.

The gene calls are TRBV4-1 and TRBJ1-1; TRBD1 agrees at 7 bases. The CDR3 covers 16 residues. J lost 5 bases, V lost 3 bases, and 12 bases had no gene match. CDR1 MGHRA and CDR2 YSYEKL come from the germline V gene. The CDR3 DNA reads TGCGCCAGCAGCCAGAGCCCTCTTGACAGGGTTACTGAAGCTTTCTTT. It yields the protein CASSQSPLDRVTEAFF.

The table lists this clone with a count of one. V usage is TRBV4-1 and J usage is TRBJ1-1, with D tentatively TRBD1 (6 bases). Germline V gene lookup returns CDR1 MGHRA and CDR2 YSYEKL. CDR3 size: 18 residues. Trimming cost V 0 bases and J 1 base, with 18 bases left between them. CDR3 nucleotides: TGCGCCAGCAGCCAAGATGAACGCCGGGACATCTCGAACACTGAAGCTTTCTTT. Translating gives CASSQDERRDISNTEAFF.

This chain uses TRBV19 with TRBJ1-5; 9 bases line up with TRBD1. Germline lookup yields CDR1 LNHDA and CDR2 SQIVND (reference sequence). The CDR3 is 20 amino acids. V shed 2 bases and J 0 bases; nucleotides not matched to a gene: 14. The CDR3 DNA reads as TGTGCCAGTAGTATAAGATCTCGGGGACAGGGCCGATATAGCAATCAGCCCCAGCATTTT. Amino acids: CASSIRSRGQGRYSNQPQHF.

The V and J genes are TRBV7-2 and TRBJ1-2; 8 nucleotides agree with TRBD1. Trimming removed 5 bases from V and 4 bases from J; junction bases left unmatched: 15. This CDR3 is 17 amino acids long. Germline lookup yields CDR1 SGHTA and CDR2 FQGNSA. For the CDR3, the DNA is TGTGCCAGCAGCCCAAAACAGGGGGTAGCTACTTCCTATGGCTACACCTTC. Protein sequence: CASSPKQGVATSYGYTF.

The V gene is TRBV9, the J gene TRBJ1-1, with no clear D. This CDR3 region has 12 residues. The V gene's germline CDR1 is SGDLS and CDR2 YYNGEE. V was cut by 3 bases and J by 10 bases, with 13 bases left in between. CDR3 DNA sequence: TGTGCCAGCAGCGCCCCCGCGCCGGGAGCTTTCTTT. Its protein is CASSAPAPGAFF. The whole variable domain, filled in from reference TRBV9 and TRBJ1-1, reads DSGVTQTPKHLITATGQRVTLRCSPRSGDLSVYWYQQSLDQGLQFLIQYYNGEERAKGNILERFSAQQFPDLHSELNLSSLELGDSALYFCASSAPAPGAFFGQGTRLTVV.

This clone was seen a handful of times. The DNA for the CDR3 is TGCAGCGTTGAATGGCGGGGGGGCCGTGAGACCCAGTACTTC. Translated: CSVEWRGGRETQYF. The V gene is TRBV29-1, the J gene TRBJ2-5; the match to TRBD2 covers 9 bases. The V gene's germline CDR1 is SQVTM and CDR2 ANQGSEA. The CDR3 spans 14 residues. J was trimmed by 5 bases and V by 2 bases; bases with no gene match: 6.

The J gene is TRBJ1-1, the V gene TRBV6-5, with no clear D. Germline V gene data show CDR1 as MNHEY and CDR2 as SVGAGI. The V gene lost 11 bases and the J gene lost 1 base, with 14 bases spanning the gap. The CDR3 extends over 13 amino acids. As DNA, the CDR3 is TGTGCCGCTACAGCAGGAAGGAACACTGAAGCTTTCTTT. Translation: CAATAGRNTEAFF.

The chain joins TRBV6-6 to TRBJ1-5, with 7 bases fitting TRBD1. Unmatched junction bases numbered 0, after V lost 0 bases and J lost 4 bases. This CDR3 region has 14 residues. In germline, CDR1 is MNHNY, CDR2 SVGAGI (reference sequence). CDR3 nucleotides: TGTGCCAGCAGTTACTCGACAGGGAATCAGCCCCAGCATTTT. Encoded protein: CASSYSTGNQPQHF.

The chain carries TRBV30 and TRBJ1-3; D unresolved. Germline CDR1 is GTSNPN and CDR2 is SVGIG (reference sequence). This CDR3 is built from 11 residues. V was pared by 1 base and J by 6 bases, with 4 bases between. In DNA form, the CDR3 reads TGTGCCTGGAGTGGAGAAAACACCATATATTTT. This encodes CAWSGENTIYF. The full variable domain, in which reference TRBV30 and TRBJ1-3 provide the parts outside the CDR3, is SQTIHQWPATLVQPVGSPLSLECTVEGTSNPNLYWYRQAAGRGLQLLFYSVGIGQISSEVPQNLSASRPQDRQFILSSKKLLLSDSGFYLCAWSGENTIYFGEGSWLTVV.

This clone was seen only a few times. V is TRBV15 and J is TRBJ2-7, with 8 bases identical to TRBD1. The CDR3 has 15 residues. V lost 4 bases, J lost 3 bases, and 8 bases stayed unmatched. The germline gives CDR1 LNHNV, CDR2 YYDKDF (reference sequence). The CDR3 loop is CATSTRTGGLYEQYF. The CDR3 nucleotides read TGTGCCACCAGCACCAGAACAGGGGGTCTCTACGAGCAGTACTTC.

The chain is built from TRBV20-1 and TRBJ1-3, with D maybe TRBD1 (5 bases). From germline, CDR1 is DFQATT and CDR2 SNEGSKA (reference sequence). CDR3 length: 14 amino acids. Trimming pared 3 bases from V and 2 bases from J, leaving 11 bases between. CDR3 sequence: CSASTGATGNTIYF. The CDR3 bases are TGCAGTGCTAGTACTGGGGCAACTGGAAACACCATATATTTT.

The V and J genes are TRBV7-8 and TRBJ1-1; D perhaps matches TRBD1 (5 bases). Germline V lookup: CDR1 SGHVS, CDR2 FQNEAQ. Trimming removed 5 bases from V and 5 bases from J, with 21 bases in between. The CDR3 loop spans 16 amino acids. CDR3 in amino acids: CASSQENWDWGTEAFF. The CDR3 DNA follows: TGTGCCAGCAGCCAAGAAAACTGGGACTGGGGAACTGAAGCTTTCTTT.

This chain connects TRBV7-3 to TRBJ2-5, with D possibly being TRBD1 (6 bases). The CDR3 spans 14 residues. In germline, CDR1 is SGHTA, CDR2 FQGTGA. Trimming took 0 bases from V and 4 from J, leaving 9 bases between them. The CDR3 sequence: CASSLTGAGETQYF. CDR3 sequence (DNA): TGTGCCAGCAGCTTAACGGGGGCAGGAGAGACCCAGTACTTC.

The chain couples TRBV5-1 to TRBJ2-7, with 9 bases fitting TRBD1. The CDR3 covers 17 residues. Trimming removed 0 bases from V and 0 bases from J; junction bases left unmatched: 7. In germline, CDR1 is SGHRS, CDR2 YFSETQ. CDR3 sequence (DNA): TGCGCCAGCAGCTTGGCCGGGGGACAGGGTCTCTCCTACGAGCAGTACTTC. It specifies CASSLAGGQGLSYEQYF.

The chain has TRBV7-9 and TRBJ1-2, with D possibly matching TRBD1 (5 bases). This CDR3 region has 16 residues. Trimming cost V 1 base and J 2 bases, with 14 bases left between them. Germline V lookup: CDR1 SEHNR, CDR2 FQNEAQ (reference sequence). The CDR3 DNA reads TGTGCCAGCAGCTTAGTGGTGGGGGAGGACAACTATGGCTACACCTTC. Translated: CASSLVVGEDNYGYTF.

The genes are TRBV10-3 and TRBJ1-3; possible D gene TRBD1, 5 bases. The CDR3 sequence is 17 residues long. Germline V gene sequence: CDR1 ENHRY, CDR2 SYGVKD. Trimming stripped 6 bases from V and 9 bases from J, with 27 bases between. CDR3 protein: CAISQHLPSWGEGTIYF. As DNA, the CDR3 is TGTGCCATCAGCCAACACCTACCTTCTTGGGGGGAAGGCACCATATATTTT.

The chain joins TRBV11-2 to TRBJ2-7; D may be TRBD2 (5 bases). CDR3 length: 14 amino acids. Trimming stripped 3 bases from V and 7 bases from J, with 16 bases between. Germline CDR1 is SGHAT and CDR2 is FQNNGV. CDR3 nucleotides: TGTGCCAGCAGCTTGGCTCGGGGTTCTGGAGAGCAGTACTTC. Its translation is CASSLARGSGEQYF. Supplemented by reference TRBV11-2 and TRBJ2-7, the full variable domain reads EAGVAQSPRYKIIEKRQSVAFWCNPISGHATLYWYQQILGQGPKLLIQFQNNGVVDDSQLPKDRFSAERLKGVDSTLKIQPAKLEDSAVYLCASSLARGSGEQYFGPGTRLTVT.

The V call is TRBV3-1 (or the pseudogene TRBV3-2), the J call TRBJ1-2; possible D gene TRBD1, 5 bases. CDR3 length: 14 residues. The V gene's germline CDR1 is LGHDT and CDR2 YNNKEL (reference sequence). V shed 1 base and J shed 6 bases, with 12 bases lying between them. This CDR3 reads CASSQVGGWDGYTF. The CDR3 DNA reads as TGTGCCAGCAGCCAAGTTGGGGGGTGGGATGGCTACACCTTC.

The V gene is TRBV11-3, the J gene TRBJ2-1; TRBD2 aligns across 13 bases. J was trimmed by 11 bases and V by 5 bases; bases with no gene match: 12. Germline CDR1 is SGHNT and CDR2 is YENEEA. This CDR3 has 16 residues. The CDR3, as DNA: TGTGCCAGCAGCGCCCGGACTAGCGGGAGTGTTCCCCAGCAGTTCTTC. Amino acids: CASSARTSGSVPQQFF.